These T cell receptor beta chains were read from a single sample in a study of identical twins. TCRdb fed the 5' RACE reads into MiXCR, producing one record per CDR3 protein. This sample has approximately 230,000 distinct CDR3 sequences, with 5% to 7% found just once. Separately, the same data were catalogued under a study of T cells expressing NK-cell markers.

The specimen sequenced was CD8+ T cells sorted from blood. The origin of the receptors is a woman aged 18-29 years in good health. CDR3s include the opening cysteine and the closing phenylalanine or tryptophan. Each record gives: V gene, CDR3 protein.

TRBV6-2/TRBV6-3 CAIGTRGNEQFF
TRBV11-2 CASTIGSNEQFF
TRBV13 CASSFGTDTGELFF
TRBV12-3/TRBV12-4 CASSAGTTQYF
TRBV6-5 CASSLAGGNYNEQFF
TRBV5-1 CASSPGTQYGYTF
TRBV29-1 CSVGDREDSGANVLTF
TRBV20-1 CSARGSHLYEQYF
TRBV7-8 CASSLSGTGEQYF
TRBV27 CASSLGYSYEQYF
TRBV21-1 CASRPPPQHF
TRBV11-2 CASSFTPKGDTQYF
TRBV7-2 CASSFGTGGNGIETQYF
TRBV29-1 CSGAPFQGRTEAFF
TRBV7-6 CASSRGGANTDTQYF
TRBV5-1 CASSLGTGIKAFF
TRBV27 CASSFRADFEQYF
TRBV21-1 CASSKSLWRLACEQYF
TRBV29-1 CSVVPTEPTYEQYF
TRBV7-6 CASSLSLAGANSYNEQFF
TRBV7-6 CASSHVEDEQYF
TRBV27 CASSLWGGRRQGRGLQETQYF
TRBV4-1 CASSQDTSGGRTDTQYF
TRBV5-1 CASSLQLADSTDTQYF
TRBV7-9 CASSLALPSGSAQFF
TRBV6-1 CASSAGREIDQPQHF
TRBV28 CASGTVPYEQYF
TRBV6-5 CASSHFRTGPNYGYTF
TRBV9 CASSVGPGTGAYEQYF
TRBV27 CASSSGTHFLNEQFF
TRBV20-1 CSARVPSVNTEAFF
TRBV20-1 CSAAPGTSSYNEQFF
TRBV27 CASPRWGSTDTQYF
TRBV29-1 CSVDATSGSVSPDTQYF
TRBV28 CASSFSRHTQYF
TRBV20-1 CSVRQGANYGYTF
TRBV5-5 CASSFEAGWAFF
TRBV5-1 CASSPGTGENTEAFF